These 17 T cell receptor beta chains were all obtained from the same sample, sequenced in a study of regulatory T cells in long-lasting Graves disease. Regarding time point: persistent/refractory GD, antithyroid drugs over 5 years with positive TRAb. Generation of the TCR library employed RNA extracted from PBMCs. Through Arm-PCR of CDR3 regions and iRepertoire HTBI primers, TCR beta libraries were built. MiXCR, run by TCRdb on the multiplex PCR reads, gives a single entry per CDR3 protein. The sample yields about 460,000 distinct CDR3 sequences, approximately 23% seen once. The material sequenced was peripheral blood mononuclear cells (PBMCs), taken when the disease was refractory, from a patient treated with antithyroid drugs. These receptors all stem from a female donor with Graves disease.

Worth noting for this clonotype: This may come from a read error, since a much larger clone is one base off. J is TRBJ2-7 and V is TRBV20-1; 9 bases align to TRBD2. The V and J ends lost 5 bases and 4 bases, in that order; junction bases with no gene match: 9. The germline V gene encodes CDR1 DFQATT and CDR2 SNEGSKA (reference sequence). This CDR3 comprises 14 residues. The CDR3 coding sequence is TGCAGTGCTTTCCTAGCGGGAAGGGATTACGAGCAGTACTTC. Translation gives CSAFLAGRDYEQYF.

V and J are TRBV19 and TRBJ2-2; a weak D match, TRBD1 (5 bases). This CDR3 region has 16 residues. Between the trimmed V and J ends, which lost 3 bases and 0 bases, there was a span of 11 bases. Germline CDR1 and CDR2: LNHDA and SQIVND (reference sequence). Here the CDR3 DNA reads TGTGCCAGTAGTATGGGCAGGGCACCGAACACCGGGGAGCTGTTTTTT. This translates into CASSMGRAPNTGELFF.

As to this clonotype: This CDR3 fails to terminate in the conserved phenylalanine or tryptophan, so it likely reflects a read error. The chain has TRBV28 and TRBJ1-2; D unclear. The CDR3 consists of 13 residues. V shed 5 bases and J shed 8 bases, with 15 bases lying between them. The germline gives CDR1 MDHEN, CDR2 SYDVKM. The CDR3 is CASSPAQEGGYTL. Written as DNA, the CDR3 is TGTGCCAGCAGTCCCGCCCAGGAAGGGGGCTACACCCTC.

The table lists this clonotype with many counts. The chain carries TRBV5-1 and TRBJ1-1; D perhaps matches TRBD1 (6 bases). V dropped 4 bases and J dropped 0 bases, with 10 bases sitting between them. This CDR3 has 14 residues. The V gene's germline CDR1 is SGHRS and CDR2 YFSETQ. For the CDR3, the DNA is TGCGCCAGCAGCGCGACAGGAGTGAACACTGAAGCTTTCTTT. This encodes CASSATGVNTEAFF.

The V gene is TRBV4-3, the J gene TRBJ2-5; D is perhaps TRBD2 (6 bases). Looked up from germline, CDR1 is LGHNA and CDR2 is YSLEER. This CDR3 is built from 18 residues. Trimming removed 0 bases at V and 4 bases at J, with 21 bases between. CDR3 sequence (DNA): TGCGCCAGCAGCCAAGAAATTCATCCGGGACTGCCTCCAGAGACCCAGTACTTC. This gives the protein CASSQEIHPGLPPETQYF.

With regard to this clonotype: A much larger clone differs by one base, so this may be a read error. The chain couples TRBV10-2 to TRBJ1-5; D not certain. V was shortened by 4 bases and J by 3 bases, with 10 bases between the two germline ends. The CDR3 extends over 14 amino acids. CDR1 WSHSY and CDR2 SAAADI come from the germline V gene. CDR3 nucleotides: TGCGCCAGCAGTGCCCGGACCACCAATCAGCCCCAGCATTTT. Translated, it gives CASSARTTNQPQHF.

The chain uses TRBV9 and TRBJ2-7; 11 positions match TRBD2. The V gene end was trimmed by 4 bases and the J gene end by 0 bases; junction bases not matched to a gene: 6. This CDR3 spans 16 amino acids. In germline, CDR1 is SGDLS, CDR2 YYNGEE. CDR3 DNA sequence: TGTGCCAGCAGCCTAACTAGCGGGGGTGTCTCCTACGAGCAGTACTTC. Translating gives CASSLTSGGVSYEQYF.

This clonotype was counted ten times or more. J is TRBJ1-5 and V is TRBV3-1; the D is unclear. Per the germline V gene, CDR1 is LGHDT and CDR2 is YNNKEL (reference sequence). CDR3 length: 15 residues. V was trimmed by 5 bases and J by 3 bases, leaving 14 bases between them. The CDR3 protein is CASSSHPGYNQPQHF. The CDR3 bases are TGTGCCAGCAGCTCTCACCCGGGTTACAATCAGCCCCAGCATTTT. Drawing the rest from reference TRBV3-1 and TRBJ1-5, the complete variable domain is DTAVSQTPKYLVTQMGNDKSIKCEQNLGHDTMYWYKQDSKKFLKIMFSYNNKELIINETVPNRFSPKSPDKAHLNLHINSLELGDSAVYFCASSSHPGYNQPQHFGDGTRLSIL.

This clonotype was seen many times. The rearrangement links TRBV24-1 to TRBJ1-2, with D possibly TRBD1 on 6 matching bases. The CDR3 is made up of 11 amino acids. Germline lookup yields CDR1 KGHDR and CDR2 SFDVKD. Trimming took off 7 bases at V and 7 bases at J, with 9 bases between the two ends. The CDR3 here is CATRGAGGYTF. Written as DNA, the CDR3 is TGTGCCACCAGGGGGGCCGGTGGCTACACCTTC.

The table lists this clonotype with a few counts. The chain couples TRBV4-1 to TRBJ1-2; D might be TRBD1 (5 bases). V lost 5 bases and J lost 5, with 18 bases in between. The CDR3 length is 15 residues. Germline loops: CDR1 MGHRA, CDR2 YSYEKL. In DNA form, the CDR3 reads TGCGCCAGCAGCACATCGGTGACAGCGCGATATGGCTACACCTTC. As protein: CASSTSVTARYGYTF.

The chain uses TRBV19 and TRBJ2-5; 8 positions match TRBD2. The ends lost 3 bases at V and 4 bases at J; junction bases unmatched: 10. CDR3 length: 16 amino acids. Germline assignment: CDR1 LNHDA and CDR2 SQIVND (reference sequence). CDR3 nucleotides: TGTGCCAGTAGTATCCGTATAGCGGGGAAGGTAGAGACCCAGTACTTC. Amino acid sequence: CASSIRIAGKVETQYF.

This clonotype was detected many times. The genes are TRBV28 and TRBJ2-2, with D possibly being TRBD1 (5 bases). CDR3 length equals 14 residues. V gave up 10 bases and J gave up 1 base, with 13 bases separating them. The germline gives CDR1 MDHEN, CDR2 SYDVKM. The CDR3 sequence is CATAGPKNTGELFF. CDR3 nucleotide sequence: TGTGCCACTGCAGGGCCCAAGAACACCGGGGAGCTGTTTTTT.

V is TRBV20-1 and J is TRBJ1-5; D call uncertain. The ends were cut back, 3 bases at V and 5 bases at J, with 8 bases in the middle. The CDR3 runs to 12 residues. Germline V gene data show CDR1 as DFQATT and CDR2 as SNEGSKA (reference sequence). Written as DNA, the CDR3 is TGCAGTGCTAGTCCCGGGCATCAGCCCCAGCATTTT. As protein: CSASPGHQPQHF.

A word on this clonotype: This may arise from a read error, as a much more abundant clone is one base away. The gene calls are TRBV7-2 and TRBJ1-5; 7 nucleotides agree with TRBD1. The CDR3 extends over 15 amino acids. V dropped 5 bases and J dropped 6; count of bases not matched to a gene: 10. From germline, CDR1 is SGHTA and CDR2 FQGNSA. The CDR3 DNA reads TGTGCCAGCAGCCCAGGACAGGAGGCAGGTCAGCCCCAGCATTTT. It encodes CASSPGQEAGQPQHF. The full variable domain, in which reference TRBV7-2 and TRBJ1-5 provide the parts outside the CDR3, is GAGVSQSPSNKVTEKGKDVELRCDPISGHTALYWYRQSLGQGLEFLIYFQGNSAPDKSGLPSDRFSAERTGGSVSTLTIQRTQQEDSAVYLCASSPGQEAGQPQHFGDGTRLSIL.

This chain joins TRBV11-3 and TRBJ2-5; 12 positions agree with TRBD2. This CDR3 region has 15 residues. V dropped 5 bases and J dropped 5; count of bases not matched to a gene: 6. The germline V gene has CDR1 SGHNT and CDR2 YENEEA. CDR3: CASSTRLAGEETQYF. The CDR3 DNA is TGTGCCAGCAGCACCAGACTAGCGGGAGAGGAGACCCAGTACTTC. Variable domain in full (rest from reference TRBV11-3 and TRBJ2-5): EAGVVQSPRYKIIEKKQPVAFWCNPISGHNTLYWYLQNLGQGPELLIRYENEEAVDDSQLPKDRFSAERLKGVDSTLKIQPAELGDSAVYLCASSTRLAGEETQYFGPGTRLLVL.

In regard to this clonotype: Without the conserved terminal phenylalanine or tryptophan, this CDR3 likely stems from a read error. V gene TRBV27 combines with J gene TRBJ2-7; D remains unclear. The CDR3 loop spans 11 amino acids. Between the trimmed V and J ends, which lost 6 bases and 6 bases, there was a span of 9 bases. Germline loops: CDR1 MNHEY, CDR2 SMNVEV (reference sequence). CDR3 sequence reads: CASRPRGEQYS. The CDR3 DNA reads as TGTGCCAGCAGGCCCCGTGGCGAGCAGTACTCC.

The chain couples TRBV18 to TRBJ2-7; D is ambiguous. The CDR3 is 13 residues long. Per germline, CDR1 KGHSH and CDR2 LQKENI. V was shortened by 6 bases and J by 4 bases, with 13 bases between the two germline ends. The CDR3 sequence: CASSPGFQYEQYF. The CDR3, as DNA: TGTGCCAGCTCCCCGGGCTTCCAGTACGAGCAGTACTTC.